This TCR beta chain was documented in a study of T cells in localized non-small cell lung cancer. General study findings and limits: Increased T cell density in blood showed an association with longer overall survival. Turning up in adjacent lung were a median roughly 59 of the top 100 tumor clones. Maximal T cell clonality occurred in uninvolved adjacent lung, with tumor ranking below it.

As for this clone: What it binds is not known.

The germline V gene encodes CDR1 LGHNA and CDR2 YNFKEQ. V was clipped by 5 bases and J by 3 bases, with 16 bases between them. This CDR3 has 15 residues. The data were produced by immunoSEQ multiplex PCR, yet TCRdb's version contains in-frame clones alone and is incomplete. This table has tens of thousands of clones, over 75% appearing once. This TCR derives from a male donor older than 55 with stage III squamous cell lung carcinoma. The chain couples TRBV4-2 to TRBJ2-5, with D perhaps TRBD1 (6 bases). The sequencing here drew on peripheral blood, taken before any cancer treatment. This CDR3 reads CASSLSVTGEETQYF. CDR3 DNA sequence: TGTGCCAGCAGCTTGTCGGTGACAGGTGAAGAGACCCAGTACTTC.